Presented here are 21 T cell receptor beta chains from one specimen sequenced in a study of blood T cell repertoires in COVID-19. Clones were sequenced by immunoSEQ multiplex PCR, and TCRdb holds only the in-frame ones, with some missing. The sample holds under 200,000 clones, roughly 87% seen once. Source material: peripheral blood. The receptor set was obtained from a woman aged 60 to 75 who had recovered from COVID-19.

The J gene is TRBJ2-2, the V gene TRBV7-3; 7 nucleotides align to TRBD2. Germline trimming cut 1 base from V and 0 bases from J; bases unmatched to any gene: 2. The CDR3 loop spans 16 amino acids. The V gene's germline CDR1 is SGHTA and CDR2 FQGTGA. CDR3 nucleotide sequence: TGTGCCAGCAGCTTAAGGGGAGGGTCGAACACCGGGGAGCTGTTTTTT. Translating it yields CASSLRGGSNTGELFF.

This rearrangement joins TRBV18 to TRBJ1-1, with a tentative D call TRBD1 (5 bases). The CDR3 sequence is 13 residues long. Germline V CDR1 and CDR2: KGHSH, LQKENI. The ends were cut back, 4 bases at V and 7 bases at J, with 13 bases in the middle. In DNA, the CDR3 is TGTGCCAGCTCACAAGCGGAGGGGAGTGAAGCTTTCTTT. It encodes CASSQAEGSEAFF.

The chain combines TRBV5-1 with TRBJ1-1, with 7 bases matching TRBD1. CDR1 and CDR2 (germline): SGHRS, YFSETQ. Trimming cost V 3 bases and J 1 base; bases outside gene matches: 6. The CDR3 is 15 amino acids. This CDR3 reads CASSSIGTANTEAFF. The CDR3 DNA sequence: TGCGCCAGCAGCTCGATTGGGACAGCGAACACTGAAGCTTTCTTT.

V gene TRBV9 combines with J gene TRBJ1-6, with 9 bases fitting TRBD1. The CDR3 length is 15 residues. Per germline, CDR1 SGDLS and CDR2 YYNGEE. Unmatched junction bases numbered 5, after V lost 4 bases and J lost 6 bases. Here the CDR3 reads CASSPDRGLNSPLHF. The DNA of the CDR3 is TGTGCCAGCAGCCCGGACAGGGGACTTAATTCACCCCTCCACTTT.

DNA for the CDR3: TGTGCCAGCAGTGATCTTCTCGGGCGGGGGGCGAGCACAGATACGCAGTATTTT. Residues: CASSDLLGRGASTDTQYF. V is TRBV25-1 and J is TRBJ2-3; 8 nucleotides line up with TRBD2. The V and J ends lost 3 bases and 0 bases, in that order; junction bases with no gene match: 11. Germline CDR1 and CDR2: MGHDK and SYGVNS. The CDR3 extends over 18 amino acids. Using reference TRBV25-1 and TRBJ2-3 for the parts outside the CDR3, the full variable domain is EADIYQTPRYLVIGTGKKITLECSQTMGHDKMYWYQQDPGMELHLIHYSYGVNSTEKGDLSSESTVSRIRTEHFPLTLESARPSHTSQYLCASSDLLGRGASTDTQYFGPGTRLTVL.

The chain has TRBV2 and TRBJ2-4, with a possible D match to TRBD1 (6 bases). Between the trimmed V and J ends, which lost 7 bases and 3 bases, there was a span of 13 bases. In germline, CDR1 is SNHLY, CDR2 FYNNEI. CDR3 length: 14 residues. CDR3 in DNA: TGTGCCAGCAACCCCGGACAGATCAAAAACATTCAGTACTTC. Amino acid sequence: CASNPGQIKNIQYF. Full variable domain (outside the CDR3, taken from reference TRBV2 and TRBJ2-4): EPEVTQTPSHQVTQMGQEVILRCVPISNHLYFYWYRQILGQKVEFLVSFYNNEISEKSEIFDDQFSVERPDGSNFTLKIRSTKLEDSAMYFCASNPGQIKNIQYFGAGTRLSVL.

V and J are TRBV6-6 and TRBJ1-3; D ambiguous. The CDR3 extends over 14 amino acids. Germline V gene lookup returns CDR1 MNHNY and CDR2 SVGAGI (reference sequence). The ends were cut back, 2 bases at V and 4 bases at J, with 9 bases in the middle. The DNA for the CDR3 is TGTGCCAGCAGTTACCCACCCGGGGGAAACACCATATATTTT. Residues: CASSYPPGGNTIYF.

The rearrangement uses TRBV4-3 and TRBJ2-1; a weak D match, TRBD2 (6 bases). V was clipped by 4 bases and J by 5 bases, with 9 bases between them. The CDR3 is 13 residues long. CDR1 and CDR2 (germline): LGHNA, YSLEER. The DNA of the CDR3 is TGCGCCAGCAGCCGATCGGGGGACAATGAGCAGTTCTTC. This gives the protein CASSRSGDNEQFF.

The rearrangement links TRBV13 to TRBJ2-5; the D gene is possibly TRBD2 (5 bases). CDR1 PRHDT and CDR2 FYEKMQ come from the germline V gene (reference sequence). The CDR3 spans 15 residues. With 0 bases removed from V and 7 bases from J, the gap between germline ends came to 15 bases. The CDR3 DNA sequence: TGTGCCAGCAGCTTAGGCCTAAGCGGCCGGGTGACCCAGTACTTC. Amino acids: CASSLGLSGRVTQYF.

The chain couples TRBV27 to TRBJ2-7; the match to TRBD1 covers 7 bases. Trimming removed 6 bases from V and 2 bases from J; junction bases left unmatched: 4. Germline loops: CDR1 MNHEY, CDR2 SMNVEV (reference sequence). CDR3 length equals 13 residues. CDR3 bases: TGTGCCAGCAGGAAGACAGGGACCTACGAGCAGTACTTC. The encoded protein is CASRKTGTYEQYF.

This chain uses TRBV2 with TRBJ1-5; D is perhaps TRBD1 (6 bases). CDR3 length: 15 amino acids. Germline assignment: CDR1 SNHLY and CDR2 FYNNEI. V was trimmed by 7 bases and J by 2 bases, leaving 15 bases between them. CDR3 sequence (DNA): TGTGCCAGCATTCAAGGGGCAGGGGGCAATCAGCCCCAGCATTTT. It translates to CASIQGAGGNQPQHF.

The rearrangement uses TRBV19 and TRBJ2-2; 7 positions match TRBD2. CDR3 length equals 15 residues. V was pared by 6 bases and J by 1 base, with 5 bases of the junction left unmatched. Germline V gene data show CDR1 as LNHDA and CDR2 as SQIVND (reference sequence). This chain's CDR3 is CASRPGLGNTGELFF. CDR3 coding DNA: TGTGCCAGTAGACCCGGACTAGGGAACACCGGGGAGCTGTTTTTT.

This chain joins TRBV7-5 and TRBJ2-2; the table gives TRBD2 as D, unverified against the DNA. TRBV7-5 is a recognized pseudogene. The CDR3 has 16 residues. The CDR3 loop reads CARSLDPAGDTGELFF. The DNA for the CDR3 is TGTGCCAGAAGCTTAGATCCTGCGGGGGACACCGGGGAGCTGTTTTTT.

The chain has TRBV9 and TRBJ1-5; no clear D gene. CDR1 and CDR2 (germline): SGDLS, YYNGEE. V was clipped by 0 bases and J by 6 bases, with 10 bases between them. The CDR3 runs to 14 residues. CDR3 coding DNA: TGTGCCAGCAGCGTAGAGGGAGGAGCTCAGCCCCAGCATTTT. It codes for CASSVEGGAQPQHF. The whole variable domain, remainder taken from reference TRBV9 and TRBJ1-5, is DSGVTQTPKHLITATGQRVTLRCSPRSGDLSVYWYQQSLDQGLQFLIQYYNGEERAKGNILERFSAQQFPDLHSELNLSSLELGDSALYFCASSVEGGAQPQHFGDGTRLSIL.

V is TRBV29-1 and J is TRBJ2-7; TRBD1 matches 7 bases. CDR1 is SQVTM and CDR2 is ANQGSEA in the germline V gene. Germline trimming cut 7 bases from V and 6 bases from J; bases unmatched to any gene: 9. CDR3 length: 12 amino acids. The CDR3 DNA sequence: TGCAGCGCTGGGACAGTTTCGGCCGAGCAGTACTTC. It translates to CSAGTVSAEQYF.

The DNA for the CDR3 is TGTGCCAGTAGTCTGCGGGGTGGATCTGGGGCCAACGTCCTGACTTTC. Translation: CASSLRGGSGANVLTF. The chain has TRBV19 and TRBJ2-6, with D perhaps TRBD2 (6 bases). The V and J ends lost 5 bases and 1 base respectively, with 12 bases between them. Germline CDR1 reads LNHDA; CDR2 reads SQIVND (reference sequence). The CDR3 runs to 16 residues.

The chain carries TRBV4-3 and TRBJ1-6; D gene uncertain. CDR1 and CDR2 (germline): LGHNA, YSLEER. The V gene lost 0 bases and the J gene lost 11 bases, with 20 bases spanning the gap. CDR3 length: 17 residues. CDR3 bases: TGCGCCAGCAGCCAAGAGCGGAGACTTACCGAATTGACACCCCTCCACTTT. It encodes CASSQERRLTELTPLHF.

The chain is built from TRBV7-6 and TRBJ2-1, with 8 positions matching TRBD2. J gave up 7 bases and V 4 bases, and 6 bases lay outside the gene matches. Per germline, CDR1 SGHVS and CDR2 FNYEAQ. This CDR3 is 14 amino acids long. The CDR3 region has the DNA TGTGCCAGCAGCTCCTCCGGGGGGGGGAATGAGCAGTTCTTC. Amino acids: CASSSSGGGNEQFF.

This chain's CDR3 is CATSRDSGGVETQYF. Written as DNA, the CDR3 is TGTGCCACCAGCAGAGATAGCGGGGGTGTGGAGACCCAGTACTTC. The chain joins TRBV15 to TRBJ2-5, with 9 bases that match TRBD2. With V trimmed by 0 bases and J by 5 bases, 4 bases remained unmatched. Germline CDR1 reads LNHNV; CDR2 reads YYDKDF (reference sequence). There are 15 residues in the CDR3.

The rearrangement joins TRBV5-1 to TRBJ1-2; D gene ambiguous. Trimming cost V 0 bases and J 8 bases, with 17 bases left between them. The germline V gene encodes CDR1 SGHRS and CDR2 YFSETQ. This CDR3 region has 15 residues. This CDR3 is CASSLEGIGGRGYTF. In nucleotides, the CDR3 is TGCGCCAGCAGCTTGGAGGGTATAGGAGGTCGCGGCTACACCTTC.

The chain couples TRBV24-1 to TRBJ2-3; TRBD1 matches at 11 bases. Germline-derived CDR1 and CDR2 are KGHDR and SFDVKD. The CDR3 is made up of 20 amino acids. The V segment lost 6 bases and the J segment 2 bases; nucleotides outside the gene matches: 18. The CDR3: CATSRMGTGGSGLPTDTQYF. The CDR3 nucleotides read TGTGCCACCAGTCGTATGGGGACAGGGGGTTCAGGACTCCCCACAGATACGCAGTATTTT.